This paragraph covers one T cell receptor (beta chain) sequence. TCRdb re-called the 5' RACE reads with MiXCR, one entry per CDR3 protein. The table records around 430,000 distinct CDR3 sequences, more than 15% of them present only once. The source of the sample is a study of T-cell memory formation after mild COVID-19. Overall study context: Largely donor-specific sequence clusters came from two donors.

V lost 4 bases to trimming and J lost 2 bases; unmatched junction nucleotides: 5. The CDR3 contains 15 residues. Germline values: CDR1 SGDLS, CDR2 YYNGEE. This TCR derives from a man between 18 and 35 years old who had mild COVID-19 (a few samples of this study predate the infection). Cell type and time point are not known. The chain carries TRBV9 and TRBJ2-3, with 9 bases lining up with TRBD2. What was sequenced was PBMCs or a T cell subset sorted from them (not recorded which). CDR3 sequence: CASSPAGGLTDTQYF. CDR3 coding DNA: TGTGCCAGCAGCCCAGCGGGGGGACTCACAGATACGCAGTATTTT.